Included here is one TCR beta chain sequence, with context. The sample comes from a study of blood T cell repertoires in COVID-19. Study context: From the United States, Italy and Spain came samples of acute and convalescent COVID-19. PBMCs, B-cell-depleted T cells, or T cells were the source of the cDNA or gDNA that made up the material.

The CDR3 is 14 residues long. Between the trimmed V and J ends, which lost 0 bases and 1 base, there was a span of 4 bases. Germline V gene data show CDR1 as LGHNA and CDR2 as YNFKEQ. How the authors handled the data: Amplifying reference gene primers gave estimates of nucleated cell counts. Sequencing used immunoSEQ multiplex PCR; TCRdb keeps in-frame clones, though not all of them. V, J and clone size were drawn from that table, and D and trimming were deduced from the DNA. The sample gives over 85,000 clones, nearly 90% of which show up once; more than 4.5% is in the top ten. Source material: peripheral blood. This receptor was obtained from a man between 65 and 85 years old with acute or convalescent COVID-19. The chain is built from TRBV4-2 and TRBJ1-5; D is unresolved. CDR3 nucleotide sequence: TGTGCCAGCAGCCAAGATATAAGCAATCAGCCCCAGCATTTT. It yields the protein CASSQDISNQPQHF.